This T cell receptor beta chain was profiled in a study of T cells in Graves' hyperthyroidism and ophthalmopathy (dated by TCRdb to about 2019). Broadly, across the study: A discovery cohort of about a hundred patients, about 44 with Graves' ophthalmopathy and approximately 60 with stable Graves' hyperthyroidism, was used to find distinguishing TCR V-J signatures. An independent validation cohort of around 19 hyperthyroidism patients and approximately 15 patients who later progressed to ophthalmopathy tested prospective prediction of ophthalmopathy. The 100 or so discovery patients were divided at random into training and test sets in a 7:3 ratio. Thyroid tissue and blood T-cell repertoires from six Graves' hyperthyroidism patients were also compared in the study. Following sampling, methimazole starting at 30 mg daily was given to hyperthyroidism patients, and high-dose intravenous methylprednisolone was given to ophthalmopathy patients. According to the paper, TCR Vbeta CDR3 sequencing was carried out on 135 peripheral blood samples, which came from fewer than 50 ophthalmopathy, 70 to 80 hyperthyroidism and roughly 17 progressor patients.

For this clonotype: Its cognate antigen has yet to be identified. The junction departs from the called germline gene at one end, perhaps through a read error.

General findings and caveats noted by the study authors: In validation, the model predicted progression to ophthalmopathy a median of approximately 6.3 months before onset, with around 70% sensitivity and about 75% specificity. Sample size was not statistically predetermined, and investigators were not blinded to group allocation. In cross-validation, a model built on a 13 V-J signature told ophthalmopathy apart from stable hyperthyroidism with under 90% sensitivity and around 83% specificity, and in testing the same model reached 80%/75%. Most expanded thyroid clonotypes (frequency above 0.001) were also found in blood, which suggests that blood repertoires may mirror thyroid immune responses.

From the cysteine up to the phenylalanine, the CDR3 has a length of 14 residues. Just CDR3 DNA is preserved here, 42 bases in frame from base 1. Via the germline V gene (reference sequence), CDR1 is SGHAT and CDR2 FQDESV. Graves' hyperthyroidism was defined as stable when no progression to ophthalmopathy occurred over 18 months of follow-up. The hyperthyroidism patients were between 18 and 65 years old and newly diagnosed, with a disease duration of less than 2 months. The study excluded patients with uncontrolled infections, other autoimmune diseases, pregnancy or lactation. Diagnoses were established on the basis of clinical symptoms, serum thyroxine and TRAb, thyroid ultrasound, and orbital computed tomography. Trizol reagent was used to extract total RNA, and RNA quality was then checked on an Agilent 2100 Bioanalyzer. TCR beta CDR3 regions were amplified from RNA transcripts. A first-round RT-PCR of the TCR CDR3 used the HTBI primer set with the Qiagen OneStep RT-PCR kit. A second multiplex PCR round built the libraries, followed by size selection and purification. Libraries were sequenced paired-end with 100 bp reads on an Illumina HiSeq2000. As for how the authors treated the data: SOAPnuke was used to process the raw data, removing reads that contained adapters or uncalled bases, had a mean Phred below 15, or lacked an exact match to the constant primer or identifier. High-quality paired reads were merged with COPE v1.2.5, and unique nucleotide sequences were defined as clonotypes. MiTCR v1.1 was used to align the clonotypes against IMGT TRBV, TRBD and TRBJ reference segments. The analysis included only V-J combinations with a frequency above 0.0001, which together covered over 98% of the repertoires. The TCS score was defined as F50 (clonal expansion) divided by E x V (chaos), with BLOSUM62-based TCRdist calculated between CDR3 peptides within each V-J. Welch's t-statistics and random forest reduced around 510 V-J features to 13, which were used in a naive Bayes classifier (R e1071). TCRdb passed the public sequencing reads through fastp at Q25 and MiXCR, retaining productive beta sequences. One record per CDR3 amino acid sequence lists the most common genes and DNA. TCRdb, not the authors, supplied the V and J calls. The sample contains 560,000 or so distinct CDR3 sequences, about 45% of them found a single time. The ten largest account for 8.2% of the sample.

Rearrangement joined TRBV11-1 to TRBJ2-7, with a tentative D gene TRBD1 over 6 matching bases. The sequencing sample was made of peripheral blood or thyroid tissue (not recorded which). The source of this sequence is a woman aged 18 to 35 with Graves' hyperthyroidism. Donor details come from another sample of the same person, matched by shared clones. This receptor carries the CDR3 CTSRVRDTSYEQYF. The bases read TGTACCAGCAGAGTCCGGGACACCTCCTACGAGCAGTACTTC.